The 22 T cell receptor beta chains below come from one sample, sequenced in a study of blood T cell repertoires in COVID-19. The table came from immunoSEQ multiplex PCR; TCRdb's copy has only in-frame clones and leaves some out. The sample shows over 110,000 clones, around 72% of them seen only once. Sequenced: peripheral blood. These receptors all stem from a woman aged 60-75 years with acute or convalescent COVID-19.

This clone appeared a single time. This chain connects TRBV21-1 to TRBJ2-5; TRBD2 is taken as the D call from the table, unchecked against the DNA. TRBV21-1 is a pseudogene. The CDR3 has 11 residues. For the CDR3, the DNA is TGTGCCAGCAGCAACAGGAGGAAGGAGTACTTC. Residues: CASSNRRKEYF.

J is TRBJ2-2 and V is TRBV3-1 (or the pseudogene TRBV3-2), with D unclear. V was trimmed by 2 bases and J by 5 bases, leaving 9 bases between them. CDR3 length: 14 residues. Germline loops: CDR1 LGHDT, CDR2 YNNKEL (reference sequence). The CDR3 DNA sequence: TGTGCCAGCAGCCAAACCCAGGTGACCGGGGAGCTGTTTTTT. Its translation: CASSQTQVTGELFF.

The chain links TRBV20-1 to TRBJ1-5; no definite D call. Between the trimmed V and J ends, which lost 3 bases and 6 bases, there was a span of 9 bases. There are 12 residues in the CDR3. Per the germline V gene, CDR1 is DFQATT and CDR2 is SNEGSKA (reference sequence). This chain's CDR3 is CSASGTAQPQHF. As DNA, the CDR3 is TGCAGTGCTAGTGGCACTGCTCAGCCCCAGCATTTT.

The J gene is TRBJ2-5, the V gene TRBV5-4; TRBD2 might be the D (5 bases). CDR1 is SGHNT, CDR2 YYREEE, per germline (reference sequence). The CDR3 is made up of 12 amino acids. The V end was cut by 0 bases, the J end by 5 bases, with 5 bases between. The CDR3 nucleotides read TGTGCCAGCAGCTTGGCGGGGGAGACCCAGTACTTC. As protein: CASSLAGETQYF.

This clone was seen a handful of times. The genes are TRBV19 and TRBJ2-1, with 8 positions matching TRBD2. With 6 bases clipped from V and 4 bases from J, the junction kept 14 bases outside the gene matches. CDR3 length equals 17 residues. CDR1 and CDR2 from the germline V gene are LNHDA and SQIVND (reference sequence). The CDR3 protein is CASSPKGWKREYNEQFF. CDR3 coding DNA: TGTGCCAGTAGCCCCAAAGGTTGGAAGCGGGAGTACAATGAGCAGTTCTTC.

V is TRBV10-2 and J is TRBJ2-1, with D maybe TRBD2 (6 bases). This CDR3 contains 15 residues. From germline, CDR1 is WSHSY and CDR2 SAAADI. Trimming left V 7 bases short and J 6 bases short, with 19 bases between. CDR3 nucleotide sequence: TGCGCCAGCACGAACCGGGACTCTCCCGTCAATGAGCAGTTCTTC. Encoded protein: CASTNRDSPVNEQFF.

The chain is built from TRBV28 and TRBJ1-6, with D possibly matching TRBD1 (6 bases). Germline V gene sequence: CDR1 MDHEN, CDR2 SYDVKM. The length of the CDR3 is 14 residues. V shed 5 bases and J shed 12 bases, with 17 bases lying between them. The CDR3 loop reads CASSPSGDGRPLHF. In nucleotides, the CDR3 is TGTGCCAGCAGTCCCTCAGGGGACGGTCGACCCCTCCACTTT.

The rearrangement joins TRBV7-9 to TRBJ2-5; TRBD2 matches at 8 bases. V was clipped by 5 bases and J by 0 bases; unmatched bases: 8. Germline-derived CDR1 and CDR2 are SEHNR and FQNEAQ (reference sequence). The CDR3 runs to 16 residues. CDR3 DNA: TGTGCCAGCAGCAAAAGCGGGAGAGAGTACCAAGAGACCCAGTACTTC. Translated: CASSKSGREYQETQYF.

The chain is built from TRBV30 and TRBJ1-4, with 8 bases fitting TRBD1. The CDR3 length is 15 residues. J was trimmed by 3 bases and V by 2 bases; bases with no gene match: 5. Germline loops: CDR1 GTSNPN, CDR2 SVGIG (reference sequence). The CDR3 DNA follows: TGTGCCTGGAGTCCGCAGGGGGCTCCTAATGAAAAACTGTTTTTT. Its protein product is CAWSPQGAPNEKLFF.

The J gene is TRBJ1-2, the V gene TRBV4-1, with D tentatively TRBD1 (6 bases). CDR1 MGHRA and CDR2 YSYEKL come from the germline V gene. Deletions cut 2 bases from V and 6 bases from J, with 7 bases between. This CDR3 is 12 amino acids long. Written as DNA, the CDR3 is TGCGCCAGCAGCCAAAGGACAGATGGCTACACCTTC. Translated, it gives CASSQRTDGYTF.

The chain carries TRBV5-1 and TRBJ1-1; TRBD1 might be the D (5 bases). Germline assignment: CDR1 SGHRS and CDR2 YFSETQ. The length of the CDR3 is 16 residues. The V end lost 2 bases, the J end lost 2 bases, and 16 bases lay between the germline ends. The CDR3 protein is CASSLGDGRSNTEAFF. In DNA form, the CDR3 reads TGCGCCAGCAGCTTAGGGGATGGGCGGTCTAACACTGAAGCTTTCTTT.

There are a few counts of this clone. The V gene is TRBV25-1, the J gene TRBJ2-5, with 7 bases fitting TRBD2. Germline CDR1 MGHDK, CDR2 SYGVNS. The length of the CDR3 is 14 residues. V shed 4 bases and J 5 bases; nucleotides not matched to a gene: 7. The CDR3 loop is CASSVKRERETQYF. The CDR3 bases are TGTGCCAGCAGTGTAAAGCGGGAACGGGAGACCCAGTACTTC.

The rearrangement links TRBV19 to TRBJ1-5; D may be TRBD1 (5 bases). Germline assignment: CDR1 LNHDA and CDR2 SQIVND (reference sequence). This CDR3 has 14 amino acids. Trimming stripped 6 bases from V and 7 bases from J, with 16 bases between. The CDR3 is CASRGRDMGQPQHF. The CDR3 DNA is TGTGCCAGTAGGGGGCGGGATATGGGACAGCCCCAGCATTTT.

The chain employs TRBV9 and TRBJ2-1; possible D gene TRBD2, 5 bases. Germline values: CDR1 SGDLS, CDR2 YYNGEE. With 4 bases removed from V and 3 bases from J, the gap between germline ends came to 14 bases. The CDR3 runs to 15 residues. This CDR3 reads CASSSGNSIYNEQFF. CDR3 bases: TGTGCCAGCAGCTCCGGGAATTCTATCTACAATGAGCAGTTCTTC. The complete variable domain, with remaining parts taken from reference TRBV9 and TRBJ2-1, reads DSGVTQTPKHLITATGQRVTLRCSPRSGDLSVYWYQQSLDQGLQFLIQYYNGEERAKGNILERFSAQQFPDLHSELNLSSLELGDSALYFCASSSGNSIYNEQFFGPGTRLTVL.

The rearrangement uses TRBV4-1 and TRBJ2-1, with 11 bases fitting TRBD2. CDR1 and CDR2 (germline): MGHRA, YSYEKL. V lost 2 bases and J lost 7; bases outside the gene matches: 13. This CDR3 is built from 18 residues. The CDR3 DNA follows: TGCGCCAGCAGCCAACCATCGAATCTAGCGGGAGGTGGTAATGAGCAGTTCTTC. It codes for CASSQPSNLAGGGNEQFF.

The chain combines TRBV3-1 (or the pseudogene TRBV3-2) with TRBJ1-3, with D maybe TRBD1 (5 bases). CDR1 is LGHDT and CDR2 is YNNKEL in the germline V gene (reference sequence). This CDR3 is built from 13 residues. The V end lost 3 bases, the J end lost 4 bases, and 7 bases lay between the germline ends. CDR3 DNA sequence: TGTGCCAGCAGCCATAGGGGAGGAAACACCATATATTTT. It is translated as CASSHRGGNTIYF.

This clone came up a few times. This chain connects TRBV7-2 to TRBJ2-1; a weak D match, TRBD1 (6 bases). The V end was cut by 4 bases, the J end by 1 base, with 11 bases between. The CDR3 contains 15 residues. Germline V gene data show CDR1 as SGHTA and CDR2 as FQGNSA. CDR3 residues: CASSSQGGSYNEQFF. The CDR3 nucleotides read TGTGCCAGCAGCTCACAGGGCGGGTCCTACAATGAGCAGTTCTTC.

The chain is built from TRBV9 and TRBJ2-7, with D possibly being TRBD2 (5 bases). The CDR3 contains 14 residues. Germline CDR1 and CDR2: SGDLS and YYNGEE. Trimming left V 4 bases short and J 0 bases short, with 11 bases between. CDR3 in amino acids: CASSPRTVSYEQYF. The CDR3 coding sequence is TGTGCCAGCAGCCCCCGGACTGTCTCCTACGAGCAGTACTTC. Full variable domain (rest looked up from reference TRBV9 and TRBJ2-7): DSGVTQTPKHLITATGQRVTLRCSPRSGDLSVYWYQQSLDQGLQFLIQYYNGEERAKGNILERFSAQQFPDLHSELNLSSLELGDSALYFCASSPRTVSYEQYFGPGTRLTVT.

The chain couples TRBV20-1 to TRBJ2-3; 7 bases agree with TRBD2. Looked up from germline, CDR1 is DFQATT and CDR2 is SNEGSKA (reference sequence). The CDR3 runs 11 residues. The J segment lost 5 bases and the V segment lost 5 bases, leaving 1 base of the junction unmatched. DNA of the CDR3: TGCAGTGCTCAGCGGGAAGATACGCAGTATTTT. Its translation is CSAQREDTQYF.

Comment on this clone: Other DNA sequences of this sample code for an identical CDR3. This chain joins TRBV4-1 and TRBJ2-1; TRBD2 agrees at 8 bases. The germline gives CDR1 MGHRA, CDR2 YSYEKL. Trimming at V came to 6 bases and at J to 0 bases, leaving 4 bases not matched to a gene. This CDR3 is built from 15 residues. The CDR3 region is CASSLAGSSYNEQFF. The CDR3 region has the DNA TGCGCCAGCAGTCTAGCGGGCAGCTCCTACAATGAGCAGTTCTTC.

The gene calls are TRBV10-3 and TRBJ1-5; D is unclear. Germline assignment: CDR1 ENHRY and CDR2 SYGVKD. The CDR3 sequence is 13 residues long. V dropped 8 bases and J dropped 5 bases, with 13 bases sitting between them. The CDR3 DNA is TGTGCCATCGCAACACGGGAGGATCAGCCCCAGCATTTT. Protein product: CAIATREDQPQHF.

V gene TRBV5-1 combines with J gene TRBJ2-1, with 12 bases aligning to TRBD2. Trimming at V came to 0 bases and at J to 8 bases, leaving 3 bases not matched to a gene. The germline CDR1 and CDR2 sequences are SGHRS and YFSETQ. CDR3 size: 15 residues. The CDR3 sequence: CASSLETSGRHEQFF. The CDR3 DNA is TGCGCCAGCAGCTTGGAGACTAGCGGGAGACATGAGCAGTTCTTC.